A single sample gave rise to the 4 T cell receptor beta chains below, sequenced in a study of cytomegalovirus exposure and HLA in healthy donors. The primer mix had 60 Vbeta and 13 Jbeta primers. Here immunoSEQ multiplex PCR was the method, and the copy in TCRdb shows in-frame clones only, minus some. The table has roughly 120,000 clones, about 80% seen once. Material for sequencing was PBMCs. The receptors originated from a woman aged 18-29 years in good health and CMV-seronegative.

The V gene is TRBV5-1, the J gene TRBJ2-3, with D possibly TRBD1 on 6 matching bases. Germline V CDR1 and CDR2: SGHRS, YFSETQ. The CDR3 contains 14 residues. Trimming left V 1 base short and J 4 bases short, with 10 bases between. The CDR3 protein is CASSLRTVADTQYF. The CDR3 DNA reads as TGCGCCAGCAGCTTGAGGACAGTCGCAGATACGCAGTATTTT. The variable domain in full, with the rest retrieved from reference TRBV5-1 and TRBJ2-3, is KAGVTQTPRYLIKTRGQQVTLSCSPISGHRSVSWYQQTPGQGLQFLFEYFSETQRNKGNFPGRFSGRQFSNSRSEMNVSTLELGDSALYLCASSLRTVADTQYFGPGTRLTVL.

Worth noting for this clone: Relative to the germline gene, one junction end is altered; a read error may explain this. The chain couples TRBV5-1 to TRBJ2-6; TRBD2 matches at 7 bases. Germline V CDR1 and CDR2: SGHRS, YFSETQ. This CDR3 region has 21 residues. The CDR3 spells CASSLAPGGLWVGSGANGLTF. The CDR3 DNA is TGCGCCAGCAGCTTGGCCCCGGGGGGACTATGGGTAGGGTCTGGGGCCAACGGCCTGACTTTC.

The chain combines TRBV5-1 with TRBJ1-4, with D possibly TRBD1 on 6 matching bases. The V end was cut by 4 bases, the J end by 7 bases, with 14 bases between. Germline CDR1 SGHRS, CDR2 YFSETQ. The CDR3 has 14 residues. The CDR3 DNA reads as TGCGCCAGCAGCACGCAGGGGTTACGTGAAAAACTGTTTTTT. This gives the protein CASSTQGLREKLFF. Combining the CDR3 with reference TRBV5-1 and TRBJ1-4 gives the whole variable domain KAGVTQTPRYLIKTRGQQVTLSCSPISGHRSVSWYQQTPGQGLQFLFEYFSETQRNKGNFPGRFSGRQFSNSRSEMNVSTLELGDSALYLCASSTQGLREKLFFGSGTQLSVL.

This clone occurred once. The chain combines TRBV27 with TRBJ1-3; perhaps TRBD1 as D (6 bases). There are 16 residues in the CDR3. V lost 5 bases and J 0 bases, leaving 14 bases between the germline ends. CDR1 MNHEY and CDR2 SMNVEV come from the germline V gene (reference sequence). The CDR3, as DNA: TGTGCCAGCAGTCAAGGGGGTAAACTCTCTGGAAACACCATATATTTT. Translation gives CASSQGGKLSGNTIYF.